This T cell receptor (beta chain) comes out of a study of CD8 T cells in Susac syndrome. Concerning this clonotype: Its specificity is not known.

RNA in amounts of roughly 0.5 to 1 ug was reverse transcribed with random hexamers. Multiplex immunoSEQ PCR targeted 54 Vbeta and 13 Jbeta TCR beta segments. TCRdb re-called the immunoSEQ multiplex PCR reads with MiXCR, one entry per CDR3 protein. The repertoire has 170,000 or so distinct CDR3 sequences, around 94% of them found once; the top ten carry roughly 0.11%. Study-level findings and limits: In Susac syndrome, CD4+ T cell repertoires lacked any clonal expansion.

V lost 6 bases to trimming and J lost 0 bases, with 8 bases between them. This CDR3 is 14 amino acids long. CDR1 and CDR2 (germline): MNHEY, SVGEGT. The J gene is TRBJ2-2, the V gene TRBV6-2 or TRBV6-3; D might be TRBD2 (5 bases). Input material: CD4+ T cells from PBMCs. The clonotype originates from a human donor with Susac syndrome. The CDR3 sequence: CASSRGSNTGELFF. The DNA for the CDR3 is TGTGCCAGCAGCCGAGGGTCGAACACCGGGGAGCTGTTTTTT.